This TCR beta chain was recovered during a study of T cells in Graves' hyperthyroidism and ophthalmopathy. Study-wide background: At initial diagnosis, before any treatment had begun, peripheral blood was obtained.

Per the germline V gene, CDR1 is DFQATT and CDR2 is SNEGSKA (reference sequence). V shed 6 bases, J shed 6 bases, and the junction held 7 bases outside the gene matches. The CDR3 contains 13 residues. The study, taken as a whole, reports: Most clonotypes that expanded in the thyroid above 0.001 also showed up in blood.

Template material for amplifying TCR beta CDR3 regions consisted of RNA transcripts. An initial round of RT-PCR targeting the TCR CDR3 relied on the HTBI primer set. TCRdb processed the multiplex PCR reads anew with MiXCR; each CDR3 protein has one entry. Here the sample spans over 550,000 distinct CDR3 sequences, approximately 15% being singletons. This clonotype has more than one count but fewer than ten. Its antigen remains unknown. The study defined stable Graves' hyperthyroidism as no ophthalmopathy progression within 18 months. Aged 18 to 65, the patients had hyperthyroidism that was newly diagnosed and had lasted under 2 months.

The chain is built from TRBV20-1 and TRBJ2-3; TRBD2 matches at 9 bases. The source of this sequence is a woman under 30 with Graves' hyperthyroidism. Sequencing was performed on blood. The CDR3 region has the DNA TGCAGTGCCGGCGGGGGGGGACGGGATACGCAGTATTTT. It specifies CSAGGGGRDTQYF.